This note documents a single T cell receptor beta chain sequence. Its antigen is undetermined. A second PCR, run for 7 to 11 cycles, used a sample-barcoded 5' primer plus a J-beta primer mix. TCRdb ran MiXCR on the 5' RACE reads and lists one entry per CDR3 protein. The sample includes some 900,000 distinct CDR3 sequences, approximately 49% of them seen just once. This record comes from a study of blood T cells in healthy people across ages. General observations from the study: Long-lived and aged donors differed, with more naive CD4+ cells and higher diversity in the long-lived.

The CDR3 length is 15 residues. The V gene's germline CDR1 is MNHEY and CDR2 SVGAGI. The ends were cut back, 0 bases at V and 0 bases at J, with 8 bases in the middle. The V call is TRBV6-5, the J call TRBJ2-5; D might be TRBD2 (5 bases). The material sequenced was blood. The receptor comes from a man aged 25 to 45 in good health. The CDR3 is CASSYSGEYQETQYF. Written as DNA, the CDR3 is TGTGCCAGCAGTTACTCGGGAGAGTACCAAGAGACCCAGTACTTC.